These 22 T cell receptor beta chains came from one sample sequenced in a study of T cells in Graves' hyperthyroidism and ophthalmopathy. RNA transcripts provided the source from which TCR beta CDR3 regions were amplified. HTBI primers were employed in a first-round RT-PCR of the TCR CDR3. TCRdb used MiXCR to reprocess the multiplex PCR reads, holding one entry per CDR3 protein. The sample shows about 180,000 distinct CDR3 sequences, approximately 17% of them seen only once. The sequencing input was blood. These receptors all stem from a woman in her forties or fifties with Graves' hyperthyroidism.

This clonotype was seen repeatedly, ten times or more. The chain couples TRBV6-1 to TRBJ2-1; 7 nucleotides match TRBD2. The J segment lost 6 bases and the V segment lost 5 bases, leaving 10 bases of the junction unmatched. This CDR3 is 15 amino acids long. The germline CDR1 and CDR2 sequences are MNHNS and SASEGT. CDR3 coding DNA: TGTGCCAGCAGTCGACTTGGCGGGGGACCCAATGAGCAGTTCTTC. Translation: CASSRLGGGPNEQFF.

This clonotype showed up just a few times. The gene calls are TRBV10-2 and TRBJ2-7; 9 nucleotides line up with TRBD2. V trimming: 7 bases; J trimming: 0 bases; junction bases outside the gene matches: 4. The CDR3 runs 14 residues. Germline CDR1 is WSHSY and CDR2 is SAAADI. The CDR3 DNA reads TGCGCCAGCAAGGCTAGCGGGAACTCCTACGAGCAGTACTTC. The encoded protein is CASKASGNSYEQYF.

This clonotype showed up many times. The chain joins TRBV7-2 to TRBJ1-1; D not resolved. Trimming took off 1 base at V and 1 base at J, with 4 bases between the two ends. CDR1 is SGHTA and CDR2 is FQGNSA in the germline V gene. The CDR3 is 13 residues long. The CDR3 region has the DNA TGTGCCAGCAGCTTAGTCTGGAACACTGAAGCTTTCTTT. This codes for CASSLVWNTEAFF.

This clonotype was counted many times. The chain joins TRBV9 to TRBJ1-1; D gene unclear. The CDR3 runs to 13 residues. Trimming cost V 0 bases and J 0 bases, with 3 bases left between them. The germline gives CDR1 SGDLS, CDR2 YYNGEE. The CDR3 loop reads CASSVEVNTEAFF. In DNA form, the CDR3 reads TGTGCCAGCAGCGTAGAGGTGAACACTGAAGCTTTCTTT.

The CDR3 DNA reads as TGTGCCAGCACCTCCTCCGACAGGGTCTATGGCTACACCTTC. Translated: CASTSSDRVYGYTF. The rearrangement joins TRBV12-3 or TRBV12-4 to TRBJ1-2; 7 bases are a match to TRBD1. The J segment lost 4 bases and the V segment lost 7 bases, leaving 9 bases of the junction unmatched. There are 14 residues in the CDR3.

In regard to this clonotype: A single base separates this from a much larger clone, so it may be a read error. V and J are TRBV3-1 and TRBJ1-5, with D tentatively TRBD1 (5 bases). The DNA end is a closer match to TRBJ2-3, so the J assignment may be wrong. CDR1 and CDR2 (germline): LGHDT, YNNKEL (reference sequence). The CDR3 loop spans 13 amino acids. The CDR3 DNA reads TGTGCCAGCAGCCAAGGGGGCTATCAGCCCCAGTATTTT. This gives the protein CASSQGGYQPQYF.

Many counts were recorded for this clonotype. The chain is built from TRBV27 and TRBJ1-2, with D possibly matching TRBD1 (5 bases). The germline V and J ends were trimmed by 2 bases and 3 bases, with 10 bases remaining between them. The V gene's germline CDR1 is MNHEY and CDR2 SMNVEV (reference sequence). This CDR3 is 14 amino acids long. As DNA, the CDR3 is TGTGCCAGCAGTTTAAACAGGCGTTACTATGGCTACACCTTC. Protein: CASSLNRRYYGYTF.

This clonotype showed up just a few times. This chain uses TRBV3-1 with TRBJ2-1; 10 bases align to TRBD2. V shed 2 bases, J shed 2 bases, and the junction held 6 bases outside the gene matches. The CDR3 has 17 amino acids. Looked up from germline, CDR1 is LGHDT and CDR2 is YNNKEL (reference sequence). In nucleotides, the CDR3 is TGTGCCAGCAGCCAACCATTAAGCGGGGGGGCCTACAATGAGCAGTTCTTC. The encoded protein is CASSQPLSGGAYNEQFF.

The V gene is TRBV18, the J gene TRBJ1-5, with D maybe TRBD1 (5 bases). The CDR3 runs to 14 residues. Germline V gene sequence: CDR1 KGHSH, CDR2 LQKENI. Trimming removed 5 bases from V and 6 bases from J, with 14 bases in between. CDR3 sequence reads: CASSSFDGGQPQHF. CDR3 DNA: TGTGCCAGCTCATCTTTCGATGGGGGTCAGCCCCAGCATTTT.

This clonotype was seen repeatedly, ten times or more. This chain uses TRBV18 with TRBJ2-7; 9 nucleotides line up with TRBD1. The CDR3 spans 16 residues. Germline values: CDR1 KGHSH, CDR2 LQKENI. V lost 1 base, J lost 2 bases, and 6 bases stayed unmatched. In nucleotides, the CDR3 is TGTGCCAGCTCACCACTACAAGGGACAGGGCCCTACGAGCAGTACTTC. As protein: CASSPLQGTGPYEQYF.

This clonotype was seen repeatedly, ten times or more. The V call is TRBV6-5, the J call TRBJ1-1, with D hard to call. The CDR3 is 15 residues long. CDR1 is MNHEY and CDR2 is SVGAGI in the germline V gene. V lost 0 bases and J lost 5, with 13 bases in between. CDR3 protein: CASSYSMSIRTEAFF. The CDR3 DNA sequence: TGTGCCAGCAGTTACTCGATGTCCATACGAACTGAAGCTTTCTTT.

V usage is TRBV15 and J usage is TRBJ2-1, with D unresolved. Germline V CDR1 and CDR2: LNHNV, YYDKDF (reference sequence). The CDR3 runs 12 residues. V was clipped by 0 bases and J by 7 bases, with 4 bases between them. The CDR3 protein is CATSREKNEQFF. The CDR3 region has the DNA TGTGCCACCAGCAGAGAGAAGAATGAGCAGTTCTTC.

V usage is TRBV6-9 and J usage is TRBJ1-4; D is unresolved. Germline V gene sequence: CDR1 MNHGY, CDR2 SVAAGI. The CDR3 extends over 16 amino acids. V was shortened by 3 bases and J by 6 bases, with 17 bases between the two germline ends. This chain's CDR3 is CASSYAYSGGDEKLFF. The CDR3 DNA reads as TGTGCCAGCAGTTACGCCTACAGCGGCGGGGATGAAAAACTGTTTTTT.

In the case of this clonotype: A much more abundant neighbour one base away suggests this may be a read error. The CDR3 DNA reads as TGTGCCAGGAAGAGGAACACTGAAGCTTTCTTT. Protein product: CARKRNTEAFF. The rearrangement links TRBV7-9 to TRBJ1-1; D is unresolved. CDR1 and CDR2 from the germline V gene are SEHNR and FQNEAQ (reference sequence). The CDR3 runs 11 residues. Trimming stripped 9 bases from V and 1 base from J, with 6 bases between. Combining the CDR3 with reference TRBV7-9 and TRBJ1-1 gives the whole variable domain DTGVSQNPRHKITKRGQNVTFRCDPISEHNRLYWYRQTLGQGPEFLTYFQNEAQLEKSRLLSDRFSAERPKGSFSTLEIQRTEQGDSAMYLCARKRNTEAFFGQGTRLTVV.

This clonotype was seen ten or more times. The J gene is TRBJ2-7, the V gene TRBV29-1, with D perhaps TRBD2 (6 bases). Germline V gene data show CDR1 as SQVTM and CDR2 as ANQGSEA. The V gene lost 4 bases and the J gene lost 0 bases, with 19 bases spanning the gap. The CDR3 has 16 residues. The CDR3 protein is CSVAQANRGTSYEQYF. CDR3 nucleotides: TGCAGCGTTGCCCAGGCTAATCGGGGGACCTCCTACGAGCAGTACTTC.

This clonotype appeared a few times. The chain couples TRBV28 to TRBJ1-2; TRBD1 matches 9 bases. Germline CDR1 and CDR2: MDHEN and SYDVKM. The CDR3 runs to 14 residues. J was trimmed by 4 bases and V by 4 bases; bases with no gene match: 4. The CDR3 DNA reads as TGTGCCAGCAGTTCTGGACAGGGGCCCTATGGCTACACCTTC. It encodes CASSSGQGPYGYTF.

This clonotype was recorded a few times. The rearrangement links TRBV6-2 or TRBV6-3 to TRBJ1-2, with D perhaps TRBD1 (6 bases). V gave up 5 bases and J gave up 8 bases, with 12 bases separating them. Looked up from germline, CDR1 is MNHEY and CDR2 is SVGEGT. The CDR3 loop spans 12 amino acids. CDR3 sequence: CASSTGLGGYTF. The CDR3 region has the DNA TGTGCCAGCAGTACAGGGCTAGGGGGCTACACCTTC.

This clonotype has ten or more counts. The chain joins TRBV6-1 to TRBJ2-1, with TRBD2 matching 7 bases. Unmatched junction bases numbered 7, after V lost 5 bases and J lost 3 bases. The CDR3 sequence is 15 residues long. CDR1 and CDR2 (germline): MNHNS, SASEGT. The CDR3 region has the DNA TGTGCCAGCAGTTACGCGGGGGTCGACTACAATGAGCAGTTCTTC. It is translated as CASSYAGVDYNEQFF.

CDR3 loop: CSVVGGVNEQFF. The CDR3 region has the DNA TGCAGCGTTGTCGGGGGAGTCAATGAGCAGTTCTTC. The rearrangement joins TRBV29-1 to TRBJ2-1; possible D gene TRBD2, 6 bases. The V and J ends lost 4 bases and 6 bases respectively, with 10 bases between them. This CDR3 spans 12 amino acids. CDR1 and CDR2 from the germline V gene are SQVTM and ANQGSEA.

In its sample, this clonotype was seen many times. The chain couples TRBV7-9 to TRBJ2-1, with 10 bases identical to TRBD2. CDR1 SEHNR and CDR2 FQNEAQ come from the germline V gene (reference sequence). V dropped 0 bases and J dropped 0; count of bases not matched to a gene: 8. There are 19 residues in the CDR3. The CDR3 is CASSLATPRLAGSYNEQFF. Written as DNA, the CDR3 is TGTGCCAGCAGCTTAGCGACCCCCAGACTAGCGGGCTCCTACAATGAGCAGTTCTTC.

Ten or more counts support this clonotype. V and J are TRBV12-3 or TRBV12-4 and TRBJ1-5; D uncertain. V was trimmed by 2 bases and J by 3 bases, leaving 8 bases between them. The CDR3 has 14 amino acids. For the CDR3, the DNA is TGTGCCAGCAGTTTATTCAGCTCCAATCAGCCCCAGCATTTT. Protein product: CASSLFSSNQPQHF.

In the case of this clonotype: Since a much larger clone is just one base distant, this may be a read error. The chain links TRBV29-1 to TRBJ1-1, with D hard to call. Germline lookup yields CDR1 SQVTM and CDR2 ANQGSEA. The CDR3 contains 12 residues. CDR3 DNA: TGCAGCGGATACTCAGTGAACGCTGAAGCCTTCTTT. It encodes CSGYSVNAEAFF.